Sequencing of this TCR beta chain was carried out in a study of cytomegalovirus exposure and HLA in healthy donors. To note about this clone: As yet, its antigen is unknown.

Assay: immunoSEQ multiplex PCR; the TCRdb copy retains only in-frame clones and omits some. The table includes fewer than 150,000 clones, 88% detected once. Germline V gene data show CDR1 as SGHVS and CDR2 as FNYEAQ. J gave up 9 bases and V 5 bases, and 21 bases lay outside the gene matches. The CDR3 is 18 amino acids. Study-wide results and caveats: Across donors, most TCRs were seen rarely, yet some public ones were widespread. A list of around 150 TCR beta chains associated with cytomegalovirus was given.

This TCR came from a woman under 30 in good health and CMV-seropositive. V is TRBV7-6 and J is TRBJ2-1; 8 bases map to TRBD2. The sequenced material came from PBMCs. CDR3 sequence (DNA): TGTGCCAGCAGCCTACCCATTCGACGCGGGGGGCGGGAGAGTGAGCAGTTCTTC. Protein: CASSLPIRRGGRESEQFF.